The T cell receptor (beta chain) described here comes from a study of quantifying T cell responses using KT2 cells. Study at large: Reverse transcription used primers in the TCR alpha and beta constant regions.

The V gene's germline CDR1 is SNHLY and CDR2 FYNNEI. The V gene lost 3 bases and the J gene lost 6 bases, with 14 bases spanning the gap. This CDR3 has 14 residues. Each cDNA got a UMI-containing oligo ligated at its 3' end. First-round PCR used 3 to 4 cycles and beta primers RC1.1 and RC1.2 covering TRBC1 and TRBC2. MiXCR, applied by TCRdb to the UMI-ligation and nested PCR reads, yields one record per CDR3 protein. The table shows about 53,000 distinct CDR3 sequences, with 9% to 15% occurring only once. Only a few counts were recorded for this clonotype. Sequencing was carried out using PBMCs spiked with cells of the T cell clone KT2. This clonotype was sampled from a human donor. This rearrangement joins TRBV2 to TRBJ1-2; the D gene is possibly TRBD1 (5 bases). CDR3 residues: CASSDGGRVNGYTF. As DNA, the CDR3 is TGTGCCAGCAGTGACGGCGGCAGGGTGAATGGCTACACCTTC.